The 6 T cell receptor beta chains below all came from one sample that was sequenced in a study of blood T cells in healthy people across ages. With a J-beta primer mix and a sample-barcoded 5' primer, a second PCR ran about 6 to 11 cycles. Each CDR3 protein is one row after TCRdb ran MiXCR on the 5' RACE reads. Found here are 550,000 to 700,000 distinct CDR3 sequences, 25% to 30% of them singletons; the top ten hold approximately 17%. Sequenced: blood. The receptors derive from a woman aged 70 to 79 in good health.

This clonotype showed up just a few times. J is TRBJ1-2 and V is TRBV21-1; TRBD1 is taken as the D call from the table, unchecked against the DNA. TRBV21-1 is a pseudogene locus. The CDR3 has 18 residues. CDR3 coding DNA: TGTGCCAGCAGCAAATCCCCCCCCTCACCTCAGGTTTACTATGGCTACACCTTC. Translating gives CASSKSPPSPQVYYGYTF.

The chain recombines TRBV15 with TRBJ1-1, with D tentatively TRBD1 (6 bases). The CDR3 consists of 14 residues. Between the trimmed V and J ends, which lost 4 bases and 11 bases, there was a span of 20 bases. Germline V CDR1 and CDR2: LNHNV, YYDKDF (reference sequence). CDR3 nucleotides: TGTGCCACCAGCACCGGGACAAGGGGCCTAGGGGCTTTCTTT. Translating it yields CATSTGTRGLGAFF.

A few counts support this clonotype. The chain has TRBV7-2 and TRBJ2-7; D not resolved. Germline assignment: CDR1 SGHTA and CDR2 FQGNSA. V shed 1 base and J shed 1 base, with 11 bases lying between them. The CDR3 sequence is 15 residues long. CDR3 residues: CASSLEAAQSYEQYF. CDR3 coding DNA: TGTGCCAGCAGCTTAGAGGCAGCTCAGTCCTACGAGCAGTACTTC.

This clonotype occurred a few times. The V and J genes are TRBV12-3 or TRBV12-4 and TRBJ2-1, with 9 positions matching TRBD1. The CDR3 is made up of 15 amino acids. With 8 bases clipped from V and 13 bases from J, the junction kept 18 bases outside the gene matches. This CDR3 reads CASGRHRGQNNGQFF. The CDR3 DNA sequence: TGTGCCAGCGGACGCCACAGGGGGCAAAACAATGGACAGTTCTTC.

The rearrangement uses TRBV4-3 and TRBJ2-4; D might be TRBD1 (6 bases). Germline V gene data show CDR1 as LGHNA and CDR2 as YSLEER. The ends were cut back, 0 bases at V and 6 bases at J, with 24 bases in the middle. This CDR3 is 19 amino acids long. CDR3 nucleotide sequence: TGCGCCAGCAGCCAAGATCCCACAGGGTCGAGTCATCGTGGAAACATTCAGTACTTC. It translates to CASSQDPTGSSHRGNIQYF.

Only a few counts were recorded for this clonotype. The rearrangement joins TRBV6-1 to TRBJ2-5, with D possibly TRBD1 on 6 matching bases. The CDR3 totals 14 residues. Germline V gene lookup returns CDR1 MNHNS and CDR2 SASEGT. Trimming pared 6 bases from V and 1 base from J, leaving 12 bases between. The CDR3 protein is CASRVGGFQETQYF. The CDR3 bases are TGTGCCAGCAGGGTAGGGGGTTTCCAAGAGACCCAGTACTTC.